This T cell receptor beta chain was recorded in a study of Ad26.COV2.S vaccination and SARS-CoV-2 variants. Study context: The trial was COV1001 and the donor's arm was Ad26.COV2.S. Study results and limitations: Placebo recipients trailed vaccine recipients in spike-specific TCR breadth. The analyses of TCR breadth and depth may have understated the size of total T cell responses.

Comment on this clone: As yet, its antigen is unknown.

Germline V lookup: CDR1 SEHNR, CDR2 FQNEAQ (reference sequence). CDR3 size: 12 residues. V gave up 4 bases and J gave up 14 bases, with 16 bases separating them. Some clones are missing from TCRdb's copy, which holds only in-frame ones; the method was immunoSEQ multiplex PCR. This sample yields about 350,000 clones, of which around 89% are seen a single time; 6.4% belongs to the top ten. Treatment in this sample: some 20 received Ad26.COV2.S at low or high dose, single or two shots; about 5 received placebo; per-sample allocation not given. Material that was analyzed had been drawn on day 63 after the first vaccine or placebo injection. SARS-CoV-2 spike from the Wuhan strain was encoded by the vaccine, an Ad26 vector.

This clonotype originated in a person aged 18-65 years who received the Ad26.COV2.S COVID-19 vaccine or a placebo. The sequencing here drew on peripheral blood, taken in a trial of Ad26.COV2.S vaccine versus placebo. The chain couples TRBV7-9 to TRBJ2-3; TRBD2 is a possible D gene (5 bases). CDR3 region: CASSSGEGRPYF. The CDR3 DNA is TGTGCCAGCAGCTCGGGTGAGGGAAGGCCGTATTTT. The full variable domain, its missing parts supplied by reference TRBV7-9 and TRBJ2-3, is DTGVSQNPRHKITKRGQNVTFRCDPISEHNRLYWYRQTLGQGPEFLTYFQNEAQLEKSRLLSDRFSAERPKGSFSTLEIQRTEQGDSAMYLCASSSGEGRPYFGPGTRLTVL.